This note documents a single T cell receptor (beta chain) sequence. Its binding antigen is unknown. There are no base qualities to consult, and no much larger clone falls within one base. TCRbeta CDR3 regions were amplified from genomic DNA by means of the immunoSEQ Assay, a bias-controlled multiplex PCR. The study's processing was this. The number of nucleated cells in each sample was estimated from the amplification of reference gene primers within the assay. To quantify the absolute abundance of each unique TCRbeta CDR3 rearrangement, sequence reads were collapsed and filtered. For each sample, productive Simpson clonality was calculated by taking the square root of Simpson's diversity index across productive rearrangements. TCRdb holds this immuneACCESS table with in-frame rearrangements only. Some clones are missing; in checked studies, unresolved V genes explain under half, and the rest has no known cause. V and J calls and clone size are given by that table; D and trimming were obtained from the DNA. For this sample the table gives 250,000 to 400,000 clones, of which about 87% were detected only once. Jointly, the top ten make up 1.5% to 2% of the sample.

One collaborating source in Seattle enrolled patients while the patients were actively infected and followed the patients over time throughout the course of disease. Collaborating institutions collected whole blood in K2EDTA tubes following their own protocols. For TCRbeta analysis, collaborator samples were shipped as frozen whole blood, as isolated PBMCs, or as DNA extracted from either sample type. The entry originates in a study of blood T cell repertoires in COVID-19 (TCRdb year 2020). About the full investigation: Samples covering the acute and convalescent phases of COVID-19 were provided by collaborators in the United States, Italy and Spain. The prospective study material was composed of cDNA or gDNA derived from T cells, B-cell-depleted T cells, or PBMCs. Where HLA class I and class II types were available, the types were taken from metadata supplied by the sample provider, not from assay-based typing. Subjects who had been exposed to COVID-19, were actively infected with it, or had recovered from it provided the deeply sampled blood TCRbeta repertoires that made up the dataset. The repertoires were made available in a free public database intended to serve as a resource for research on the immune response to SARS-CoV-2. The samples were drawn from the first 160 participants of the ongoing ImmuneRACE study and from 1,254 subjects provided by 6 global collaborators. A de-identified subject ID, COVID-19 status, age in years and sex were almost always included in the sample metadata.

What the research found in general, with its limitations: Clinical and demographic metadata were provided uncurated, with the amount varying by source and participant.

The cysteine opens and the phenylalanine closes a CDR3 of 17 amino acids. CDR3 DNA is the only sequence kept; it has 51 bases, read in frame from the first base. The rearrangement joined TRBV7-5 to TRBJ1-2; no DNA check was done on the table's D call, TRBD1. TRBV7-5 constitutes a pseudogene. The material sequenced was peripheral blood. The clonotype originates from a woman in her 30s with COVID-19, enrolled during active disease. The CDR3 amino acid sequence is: CVRSSGQGKEQLDGYTF. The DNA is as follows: TGTGTCAGAAGCTCAGGACAGGGAAAGGAGCAATTAGATGGCTACACCTTC.